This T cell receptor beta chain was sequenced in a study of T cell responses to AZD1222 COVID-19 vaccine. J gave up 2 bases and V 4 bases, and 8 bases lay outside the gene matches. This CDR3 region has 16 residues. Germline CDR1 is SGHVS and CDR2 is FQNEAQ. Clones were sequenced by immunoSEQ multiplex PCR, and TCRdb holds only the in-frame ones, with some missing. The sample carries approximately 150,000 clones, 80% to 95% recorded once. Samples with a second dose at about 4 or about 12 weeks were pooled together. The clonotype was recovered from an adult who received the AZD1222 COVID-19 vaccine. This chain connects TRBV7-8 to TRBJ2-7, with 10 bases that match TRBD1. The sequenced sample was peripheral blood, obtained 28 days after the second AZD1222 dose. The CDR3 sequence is CASSSTLDRGAYEQYF. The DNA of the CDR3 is TGTGCCAGCAGCTCAACCCTGGACAGGGGGGCCTACGAGCAGTACTTC.